This note documents a single T cell receptor (beta chain) sequence. The sample is drawn from a study of cytomegalovirus exposure and HLA in healthy donors. The germline V gene encodes CDR1 SEHNR and CDR2 FQNEAQ (reference sequence). With 4 bases clipped from V and 4 bases from J, the junction kept 6 bases outside the gene matches. CDR3 length equals 15 residues. This PCR relied on a set of 60 Vbeta primers and 13 Jbeta primers. Some clones are missing from TCRdb's copy, which holds only in-frame ones; the method was immunoSEQ multiplex PCR. The repertoire consists of some 200,000 clones, with over 65% occurring once and the leading ten covering less than 3%.

The chain has TRBV7-9 and TRBJ1-2; 10 positions match TRBD1. This TCR derives from a woman in her 30s in good health and CMV-seronegative. The sample consisted of PBMCs. CDR3 sequence: CASSSDRGFGYGYTF. The DNA of the CDR3 is TGTGCCAGCAGCTCGGACAGGGGGTTCGGCTATGGCTACACCTTC.